These T cell receptor beta chains were read from a single sample in a study of resident and recirculating memory T cells in vitiligo. TCRdb's table, derived via immunoSEQ multiplex PCR, lists solely in-frame clones and lacks some. The table lists roughly 76,000 clones, approximately 91% of them singletons. The sample was blood. The receptors come from a male donor with vitiligo. The CDR3 runs from the conserved cysteine through the conserved F or W. The order of the fields is D gene, V gene, J gene, CDR3 DNA, CDR3 protein. A D gene is named only where the DNA matches it firmly.

>NA|TRBV30|TRBJ1-5
TGTGCCTGGGTTTTTGGCAGGTGTCCCCGAAAGGTGCCCCAGCATTTT
CAWVFGRCPRKVPQHF
>TRBD1|TRBV4-2|TRBJ1-2
TGTGCCAGCAGCCAACAAGGGACAGGGGCGAGCTACACCTTC
CASSQQGTGASYTF
>NA|TRBV19|TRBJ2-1
TGTGCCAGTAGTATTTCAATGAGATCTAACAATGAGCAGTTCTTC
CASSISMRSNNEQFF
>NA|TRBV4-1|TRBJ1-2
TGCGCCAGCAGCGGGCTGACGTCTCATTATGGCTACACCTTC
CASSGLTSHYGYTF
>NA|TRBV11-2|TRBJ2-7
TGTGCCAGCAGCTTCCCAAAGAGATCCTACGAGCAGTACTTC
CASSFPKRSYEQYF
>TRBD2|TRBV2|TRBJ2-5
TGTGCCAGCAGTGAACCAACTAGCGGGGGGTGGGGGCAAGAGACCCAGTACTTC
CASSEPTSGGWGQETQYF
>NA|TRBV5-1|TRBJ2-7
TGCGCCAGCAGCTGGATTGCCGACAGCTACGAGCAGTACTTC
CASSWIADSYEQYF
>NA|TRBV19|TRBJ1-1
TGTGCCAGTAGTATGTTGGGGCCCGACCCCAGGAACACTGAAGCTTTCTTT
CASSMLGPDPRNTEAFF
>TRBD2|TRBV6-4|TRBJ2-3
TGTGCCAGCAGTGAAAGCGGGGGGCAAGATACGCAGTATTTT
CASSESGGQDTQYF
>NA|TRBV19|TRBJ1-6
TGTGCCAGTGGGTACAGGGCCGCCAATTCACCCCTCCACTTT
CASGYRAANSPLHF
>TRBD1|TRBV6-5|TRBJ1-6
TGTGCCAGCAGAGGGGGCTACAACTATAATTCACCCCTCCACTTT
CASRGGYNYNSPLHF